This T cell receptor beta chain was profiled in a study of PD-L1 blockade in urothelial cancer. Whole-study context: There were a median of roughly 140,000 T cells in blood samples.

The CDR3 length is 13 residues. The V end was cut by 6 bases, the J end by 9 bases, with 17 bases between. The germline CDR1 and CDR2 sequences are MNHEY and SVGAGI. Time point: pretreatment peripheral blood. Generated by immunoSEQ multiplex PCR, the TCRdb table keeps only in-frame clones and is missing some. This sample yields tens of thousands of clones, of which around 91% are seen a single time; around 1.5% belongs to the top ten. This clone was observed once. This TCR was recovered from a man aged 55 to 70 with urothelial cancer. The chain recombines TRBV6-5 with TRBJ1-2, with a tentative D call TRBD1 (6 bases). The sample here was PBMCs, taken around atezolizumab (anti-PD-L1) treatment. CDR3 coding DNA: TGTGCCAGCAGCTCGGACAGCCTCGATCGCTACACCTTC. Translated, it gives CASSSDSLDRYTF.